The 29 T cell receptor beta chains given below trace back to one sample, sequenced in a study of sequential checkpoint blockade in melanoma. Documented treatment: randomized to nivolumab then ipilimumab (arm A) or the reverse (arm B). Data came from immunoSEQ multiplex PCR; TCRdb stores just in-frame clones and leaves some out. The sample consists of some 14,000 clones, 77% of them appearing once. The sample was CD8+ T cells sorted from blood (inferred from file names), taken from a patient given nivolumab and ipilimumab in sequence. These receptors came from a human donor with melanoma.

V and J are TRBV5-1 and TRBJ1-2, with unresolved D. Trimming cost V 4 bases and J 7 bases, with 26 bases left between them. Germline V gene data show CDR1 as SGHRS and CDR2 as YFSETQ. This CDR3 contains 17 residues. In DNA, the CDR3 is TGCGCCAGCAGCACCAACTCTCAAACCAGTGGAGGGAGTGGCTACACCTTC. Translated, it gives CASSTNSQTSGGSGYTF.

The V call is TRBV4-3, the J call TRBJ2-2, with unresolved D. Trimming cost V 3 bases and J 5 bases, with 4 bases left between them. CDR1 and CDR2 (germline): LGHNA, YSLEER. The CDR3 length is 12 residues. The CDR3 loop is CASSHLTGELFF. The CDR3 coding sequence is TGCGCCAGCAGCCACCTTACCGGGGAGCTGTTTTTT.

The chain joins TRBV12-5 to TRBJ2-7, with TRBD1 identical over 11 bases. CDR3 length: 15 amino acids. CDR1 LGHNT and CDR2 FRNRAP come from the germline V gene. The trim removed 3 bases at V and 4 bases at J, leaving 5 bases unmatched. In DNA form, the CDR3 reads TGTGCTAGTGGTTTCCCCGGGACAGGGGGTTACGAGCAGTACTTC. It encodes CASGFPGTGGYEQYF.

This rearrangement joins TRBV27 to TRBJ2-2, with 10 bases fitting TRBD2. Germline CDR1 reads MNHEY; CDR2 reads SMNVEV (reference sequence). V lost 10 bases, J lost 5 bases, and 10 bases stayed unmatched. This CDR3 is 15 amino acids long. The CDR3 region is CATQKAGGPTGELFF. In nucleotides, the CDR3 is TGTGCCACCCAGAAAGCGGGAGGGCCGACCGGGGAGCTGTTTTTT.

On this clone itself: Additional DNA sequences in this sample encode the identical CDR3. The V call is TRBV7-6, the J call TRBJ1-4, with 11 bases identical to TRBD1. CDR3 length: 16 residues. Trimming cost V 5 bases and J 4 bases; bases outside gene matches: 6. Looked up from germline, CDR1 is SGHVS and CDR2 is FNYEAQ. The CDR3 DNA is TGTGCCAGCAGCCCCGGACAGGGGGCCGTTAATGAAAAACTGTTTTTT. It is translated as CASSPGQGAVNEKLFF.

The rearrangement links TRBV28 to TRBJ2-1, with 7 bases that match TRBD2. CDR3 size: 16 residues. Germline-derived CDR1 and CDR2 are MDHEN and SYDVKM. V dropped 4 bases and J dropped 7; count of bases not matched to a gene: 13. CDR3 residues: CASSSYSGARGNEQFF. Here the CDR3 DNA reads TGTGCCAGCAGTTCCTACAGCGGGGCCCGAGGAAATGAGCAGTTCTTC.

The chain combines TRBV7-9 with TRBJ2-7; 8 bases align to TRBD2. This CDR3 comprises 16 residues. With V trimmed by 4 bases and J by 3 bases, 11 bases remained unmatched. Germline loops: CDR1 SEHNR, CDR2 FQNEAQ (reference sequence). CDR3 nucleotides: TGTGCCAGCAGCTCCCCAGCGGGAGCGAGGTTCTACGAGCAGTACTTC. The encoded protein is CASSSPAGARFYEQYF.

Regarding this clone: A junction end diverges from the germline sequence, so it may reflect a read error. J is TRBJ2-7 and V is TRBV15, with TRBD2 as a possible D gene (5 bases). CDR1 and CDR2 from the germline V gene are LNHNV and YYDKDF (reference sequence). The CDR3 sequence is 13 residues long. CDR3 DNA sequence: TGTGCCACGAGCACAAGGGAGACGGGTGAGCAGTACTTC. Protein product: CATSTRETGEQYF.

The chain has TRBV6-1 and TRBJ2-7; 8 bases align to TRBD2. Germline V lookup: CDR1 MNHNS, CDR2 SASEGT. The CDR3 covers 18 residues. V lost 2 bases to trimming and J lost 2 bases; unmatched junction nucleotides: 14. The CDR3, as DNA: TGTGCCAGCAGTGAATTGGTAGCGGGGCAAGGCGTCACCTACGAGCAGTACTTC. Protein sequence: CASSELVAGQGVTYEQYF.

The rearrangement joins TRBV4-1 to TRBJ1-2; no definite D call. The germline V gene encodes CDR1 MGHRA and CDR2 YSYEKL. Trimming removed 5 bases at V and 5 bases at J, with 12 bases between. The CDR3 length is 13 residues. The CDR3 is CASSNELLYGYTF. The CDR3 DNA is TGCGCCAGCAGCAATGAGCTCCTTTATGGCTACACCTTC.

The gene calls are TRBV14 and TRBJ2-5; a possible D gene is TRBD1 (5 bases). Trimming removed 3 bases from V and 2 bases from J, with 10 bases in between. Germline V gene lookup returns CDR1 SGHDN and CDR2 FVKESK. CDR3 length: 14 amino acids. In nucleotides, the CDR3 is TGTGCCAGCAGCCAGAAGAGACAGCAAGAGACCCAGTACTTC. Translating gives CASSQKRQQETQYF.

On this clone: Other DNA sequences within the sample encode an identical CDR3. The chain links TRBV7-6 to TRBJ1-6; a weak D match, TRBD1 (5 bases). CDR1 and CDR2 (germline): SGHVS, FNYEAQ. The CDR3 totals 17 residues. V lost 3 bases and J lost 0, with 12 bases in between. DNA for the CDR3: TGTGCCAGCAGCTTCAAGGCGGGGGTCTCCTATAATTCACCCCTCCACTTT. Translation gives CASSFKAGVSYNSPLHF. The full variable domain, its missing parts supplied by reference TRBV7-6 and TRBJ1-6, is GAGVSQSPRYKVTKRGQDVALRCDPISGHVSLYWYRQALGQGPEFLTYFNYEAQQDKSGLPNDRFSAERPEGSISTLTIQRTEQRDSAMYRCASSFKAGVSYNSPLHFGNGTRLTVT.

The CDR3 nucleotides are TGTGCCAGCAGTTACTCGATCGACAGGGTCGCGTACGAGCAGTACTTC. It specifies CASSYSIDRVAYEQYF. This rearrangement joins TRBV6-5 to TRBJ2-7, with 7 positions matching TRBD1. The CDR3 consists of 16 residues. Germline V gene lookup returns CDR1 MNHEY and CDR2 SVGAGI. Trimming removed 0 bases from V and 4 bases from J; junction bases left unmatched: 9.

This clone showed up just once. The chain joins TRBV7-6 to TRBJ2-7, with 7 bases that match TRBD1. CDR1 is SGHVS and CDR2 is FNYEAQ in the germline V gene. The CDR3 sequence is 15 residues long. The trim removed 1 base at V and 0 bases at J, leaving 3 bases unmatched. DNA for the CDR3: TGTGCCAGCAGCTTAGAGACAGGGACCTCCTACGAGCAGTACTTC. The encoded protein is CASSLETGTSYEQYF.

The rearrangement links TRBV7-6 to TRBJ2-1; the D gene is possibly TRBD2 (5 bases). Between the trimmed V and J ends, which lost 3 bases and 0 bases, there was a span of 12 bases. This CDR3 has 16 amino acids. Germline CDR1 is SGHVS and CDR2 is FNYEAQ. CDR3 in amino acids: CASSLRGKLSYNEQFF. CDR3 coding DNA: TGTGCCAGCAGCTTGCGAGGGAAACTCTCCTACAATGAGCAGTTCTTC.

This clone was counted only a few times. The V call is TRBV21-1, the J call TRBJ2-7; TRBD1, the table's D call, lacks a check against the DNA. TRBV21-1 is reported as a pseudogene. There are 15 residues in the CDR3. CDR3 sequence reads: CASSKGRTAGREQYF. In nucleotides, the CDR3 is TGTGCCAGCAGCAAAGGCCGGACAGCCGGGCGCGAGCAGTACTTC.

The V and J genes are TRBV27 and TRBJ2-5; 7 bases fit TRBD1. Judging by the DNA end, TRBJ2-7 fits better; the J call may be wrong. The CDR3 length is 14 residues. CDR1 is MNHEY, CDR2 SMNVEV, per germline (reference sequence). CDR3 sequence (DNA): TGTGCCAGCAGTCGGACAGGTAGCTCCTACGAGCAGTACTTC. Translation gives CASSRTGSSYEQYF.

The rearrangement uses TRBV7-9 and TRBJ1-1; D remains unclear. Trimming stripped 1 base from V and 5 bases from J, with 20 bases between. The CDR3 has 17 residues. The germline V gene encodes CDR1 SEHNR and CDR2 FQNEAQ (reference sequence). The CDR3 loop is CASSLVQEVWSGTEAFF. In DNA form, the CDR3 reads TGTGCCAGCAGCTTAGTTCAAGAGGTCTGGTCGGGTACTGAAGCTTTCTTT.

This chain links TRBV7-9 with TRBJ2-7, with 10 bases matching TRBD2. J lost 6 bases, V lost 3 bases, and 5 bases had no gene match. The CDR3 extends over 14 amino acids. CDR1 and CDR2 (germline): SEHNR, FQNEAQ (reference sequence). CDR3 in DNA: TGTGCCAGCAGCTTCACTAGCGGGACTTCCGAGCAGTACTTC. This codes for CASSFTSGTSEQYF.

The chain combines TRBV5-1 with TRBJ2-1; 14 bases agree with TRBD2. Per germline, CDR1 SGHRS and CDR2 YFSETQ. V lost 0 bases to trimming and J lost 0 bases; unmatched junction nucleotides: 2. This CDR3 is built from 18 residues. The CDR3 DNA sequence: TGCGCCAGCAGCTTGGGGACTAGCGGGAGGAACTCCTACAATGAGCAGTTCTTC. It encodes CASSLGTSGRNSYNEQFF.

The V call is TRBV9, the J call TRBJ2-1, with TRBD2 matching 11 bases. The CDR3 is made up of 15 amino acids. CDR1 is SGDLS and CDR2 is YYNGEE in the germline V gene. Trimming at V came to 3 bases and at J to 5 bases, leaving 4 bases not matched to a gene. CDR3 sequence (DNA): TGTGCCAGCAGCGCTAGCGGGAGGTCCGACAATGAGCAGTTCTTC. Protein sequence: CASSASGRSDNEQFF.

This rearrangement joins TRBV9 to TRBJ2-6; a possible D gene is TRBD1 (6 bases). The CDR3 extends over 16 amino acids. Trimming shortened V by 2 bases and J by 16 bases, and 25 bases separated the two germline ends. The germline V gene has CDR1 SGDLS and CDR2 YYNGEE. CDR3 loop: CASSVRRSGVVQTLTF. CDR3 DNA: TGTGCCAGCAGCGTCCGGAGGTCAGGGGTCGTCCAGACGCTGACTTTC.

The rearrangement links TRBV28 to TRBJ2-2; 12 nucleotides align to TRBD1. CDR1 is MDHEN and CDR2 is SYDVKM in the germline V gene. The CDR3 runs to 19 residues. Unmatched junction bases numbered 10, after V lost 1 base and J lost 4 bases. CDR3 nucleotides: TGTGCCAGCAGTTTATCCCCGGGACAGGGGGCTCAGGGCACCGGGGAGCTGTTTTTT. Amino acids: CASSLSPGQGAQGTGELFF.

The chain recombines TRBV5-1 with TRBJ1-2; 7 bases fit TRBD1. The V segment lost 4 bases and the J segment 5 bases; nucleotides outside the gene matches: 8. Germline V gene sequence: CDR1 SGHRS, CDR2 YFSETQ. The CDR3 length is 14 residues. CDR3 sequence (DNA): TGCGCCAGCAGCCTTGGGACAGATGAATATGGCTACACCTTC. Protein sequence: CASSLGTDEYGYTF.

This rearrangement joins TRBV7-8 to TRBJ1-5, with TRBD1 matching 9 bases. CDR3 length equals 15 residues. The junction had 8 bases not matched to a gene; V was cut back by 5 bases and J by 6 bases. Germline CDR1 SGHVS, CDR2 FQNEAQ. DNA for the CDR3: TGTGCCAGCAGCCAGAAAGGGACAGGGCCTCAGCCCCAGCATTTT. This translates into CASSQKGTGPQPQHF.

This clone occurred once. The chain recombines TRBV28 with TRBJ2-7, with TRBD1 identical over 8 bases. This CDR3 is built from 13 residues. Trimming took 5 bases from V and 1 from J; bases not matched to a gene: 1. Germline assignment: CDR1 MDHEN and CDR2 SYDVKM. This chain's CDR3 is CASSGDRSYEQYF. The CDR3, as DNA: TGTGCCAGCAGTGGGGACAGGTCCTACGAGCAGTACTTC.

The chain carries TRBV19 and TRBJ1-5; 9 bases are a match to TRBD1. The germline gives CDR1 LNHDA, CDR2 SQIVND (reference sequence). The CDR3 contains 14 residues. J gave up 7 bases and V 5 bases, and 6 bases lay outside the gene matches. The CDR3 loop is CASSPGQGIQPQHF. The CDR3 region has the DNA TGTGCCAGTAGTCCGGGACAGGGTATCCAGCCCCAGCATTTT.

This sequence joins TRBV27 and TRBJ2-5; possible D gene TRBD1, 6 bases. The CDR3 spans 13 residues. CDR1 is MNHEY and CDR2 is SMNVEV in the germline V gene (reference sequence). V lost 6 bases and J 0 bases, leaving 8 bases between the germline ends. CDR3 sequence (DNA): TGTGCCAGCAGGGGGGACAACCAAGAGACCCAGTACTTC. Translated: CASRGDNQETQYF.

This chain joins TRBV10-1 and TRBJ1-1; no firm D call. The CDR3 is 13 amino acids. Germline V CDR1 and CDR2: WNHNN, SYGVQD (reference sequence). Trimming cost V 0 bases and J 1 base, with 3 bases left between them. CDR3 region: CASSESRNTEAFF. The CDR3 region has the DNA TGCGCCAGCAGTGAGTCCAGGAACACTGAAGCTTTCTTT.